This T cell receptor beta chain was sequenced in a study of STAT3 mutations in large granular lymphocyte leukemia (dated by TCRdb to between 2019 and 2020). Regarding the research as a whole: Roughly half of the T-LGLL patients who were sequenced longitudinally carried canonical activating STAT3 mutations. Over half of the T-LGLL patients were given one or more immunosuppressive therapy regimens, and 40% of the treated patients had a hematologic response. Patients with T-cell large granular lymphocyte leukemia underwent serial deep sequencing of TCRbeta CDR3 and STAT3 to reconstruct clonal hierarchy and dynamics. From an initial cohort of roughly 200 LGL patients, 20 or so representative T-LGLL cases were selected for longitudinal TCRbeta and STAT3 sequencing. As controls, the study also included longitudinal sequencing of a couple of patients with natural killer LGL leukemia. Each patient was sequenced at an average of approximately 4 time points, ranging from 2 to 8 samplings.

On the study overall, not on this receptor specifically: At least one immunodominant TCRbeta clonotype was present in every T-LGLL patient, and multiple immunodominant subclonotypes appeared in about half of the T-LGLL patients. The burden of the dominant TCR clone was higher than the STAT3 mutant burden in several patients, which suggests that the STAT3 mutation arose secondarily inside a clone that had already expanded. Because no samples were available when a clone first appeared, clonal expansion had to be inferred from samplings taken at other points. Variable intervals between samplings and differing treatment regimens complicated linking therapy response to changes in TCR clonal burden. Persisting codominant clonotypes in some patients meant a small but highly pathogenic clone may have been missed. TCR clonotype switching after therapy was seen in about 35% of the 18 patients, with all newly emerging clones being STAT3 wild type.

TCRbeta libraries were sequenced on an Illumina MiSeq, averaging roughly 40,000 productive templates per sample. The immunoSEQ assay, which uses multiplex PCR amplification, was used to generate TCRbeta CDR3 libraries. Concerning the study's data processing: Following a previously defined approach, repertoire diversity was calculated, and values close to 0 point to extremely monoclonal samples. Held by TCRdb, this immuneACCESS table contains in-frame sequences only and omits some clones. Under half of the omission traces to an unresolved V gene where checked; the cause of the rest is unknown. For V, J and clone size, that table is used; D and trimming come from the DNA. This sample lists some 28,000 clones; about 80% were detected once. The top ten clones comprise roughly 30% of the sample. In the germline V gene, CDR1 corresponds to LGHNA and CDR2 to YSLEER. Counted from cysteine to phenylalanine, this CDR3 has 16 amino acids. Only the CDR3 region is kept as DNA, spanning 48 bases read in frame from base 1. V has 0 bases trimmed and J has 3 bases trimmed; junction bases matching no gene number 8.

DNA was extracted from blood mononuclear cells, with the same DNA used for both TCR and STAT3 sequencing. A word on this clone: Its antigen specificity is not known. Within one base of it there is no much larger clone, and no base qualities were kept.

Input material: peripheral blood mononuclear cells. The sequence derives from a woman in her 50s with T-cell large granular lymphocyte leukemia. Some clones in this sample may be carry-over from other donors' samples. The age is the age at diagnosis. The sequence is built from TRBV4-3 and TRBJ2-7, with 7 bases in between that match TRBD2. The DNA reads TGCGCCAGCAGCCAAGATGGGCTAGCGGCCCGCTACGAGCAGTACTTC. Its protein is CASSQDGLAARYEQYF.